Each of the 20 T cell receptor beta chains below was sequenced from the same sample in a study of cytomegalovirus exposure and HLA in healthy donors. Amplification used 60 Vbeta primers and 13 Jbeta primers. TCRdb's table, derived via immunoSEQ multiplex PCR, lists solely in-frame clones and lacks some. Of fewer than 150,000 clones listed, approximately 80% are singletons. The sequencing input was PBMCs. The receptors originated from a man aged 18 to 29 in good health and CMV-seronegative.

V usage is TRBV19 and J usage is TRBJ2-4, with D perhaps matching TRBD2 (6 bases). The germline V gene encodes CDR1 LNHDA and CDR2 SQIVND (reference sequence). The CDR3 is made up of 14 amino acids. The ends were cut back, 6 bases at V and 4 bases at J, with 13 bases in the middle. The CDR3 loop reads CASRLGGAKNIQYF. The CDR3 DNA reads as TGTGCCAGTAGGTTAGGAGGGGCAAAAAACATTCAGTACTTC. The full variable domain, its missing parts supplied by reference TRBV19 and TRBJ2-4, is DGGITQSPKYLFRKEGQNVTLSCEQNLNHDAMYWYRQDPGQGLRLIYYSQIVNDFQKGDIAEGYSVSREKKESFPLTVTSAQKNPTAFYLCASRLGGAKNIQYFGAGTRLSVL.

The V call is TRBV11-2, the J call TRBJ2-1, with 13 bases aligning to TRBD2. V was clipped by 5 bases and J by 8 bases; unmatched bases: 9. The germline V gene has CDR1 SGHAT and CDR2 FQNNGV. The CDR3 length is 16 residues. CDR3: CASSPGGLAGVDEQFF. Here the CDR3 DNA reads TGTGCCAGCAGCCCTGGCGGACTAGCGGGAGTCGATGAGCAGTTCTTC.

The V call is TRBV27, the J call TRBJ2-7; 7 nucleotides align to TRBD2. Germline V gives CDR1 MNHEY, CDR2 SMNVEV (reference sequence). With V trimmed by 2 bases and J by 2 bases, 6 bases remained unmatched. The CDR3 has 15 amino acids. CDR3 DNA sequence: TGTGCCAGCAGTTTAGAGGGAGGGGTCCCCTACGAGCAGTACTTC. It codes for CASSLEGGVPYEQYF.

The rearrangement joins TRBV11-3 to TRBJ2-5; a weak D match, TRBD1 (6 bases). Trimming removed 5 bases at V and 5 bases at J, with 12 bases between. The CDR3 length is 13 residues. From germline, CDR1 is SGHNT and CDR2 YENEEA. CDR3 sequence (DNA): TGTGCCAGCAGCCTCATAAGGGGGGAGACCCAGTACTTC. As protein: CASSLIRGETQYF.

The rearrangement joins TRBV5-1 to TRBJ1-1, with a weak D call TRBD1 (6 bases). This CDR3 region has 15 residues. The germline V gene has CDR1 SGHRS and CDR2 YFSETQ. The V gene lost 5 bases and the J gene lost 1 base, with 15 bases spanning the gap. The CDR3 sequence is CASRPQGTGNTEAFF. Here the CDR3 DNA reads TGCGCCAGCAGGCCACAGGGTACTGGGAACACTGAAGCTTTCTTT. Full variable domain (outside the CDR3, taken from reference TRBV5-1 and TRBJ1-1): KAGVTQTPRYLIKTRGQQVTLSCSPISGHRSVSWYQQTPGQGLQFLFEYFSETQRNKGNFPGRFSGRQFSNSRSEMNVSTLELGDSALYLCASRPQGTGNTEAFFGQGTRLTVV.

This clone was observed a single time. The V call is TRBV19, the J call TRBJ2-5, with a weak D call TRBD1 (6 bases). The germline gives CDR1 LNHDA, CDR2 SQIVND (reference sequence). CDR3 length: 13 residues. Trimming left V 9 bases short and J 1 base short, with 12 bases between. CDR3 sequence: CASGRDTQETQYF. The DNA for the CDR3 is TGTGCCAGCGGCCGGGACACCCAAGAGACCCAGTACTTC.

The V gene is TRBV28, the J gene TRBJ2-7; 9 bases align to TRBD1. The CDR3 runs to 15 residues. After removal of 6 bases from V and 4 bases from J, the junction contained 10 bases not matched to a gene. Germline V CDR1 and CDR2: MDHEN, SYDVKM. The CDR3 protein is CASSLSGTGRYEQYF. The CDR3 bases are TGTGCCAGCAGCCTAAGCGGGACAGGGAGATACGAGCAGTACTTC.

This clone was recorded only once. The CDR3: CASSYPPGQGNTIYF. As DNA, the CDR3 is TGTGCCAGTAGCTATCCGCCGGGACAGGGAAACACCATATATTTT. The chain links TRBV19 to TRBJ1-3; the match to TRBD1 covers 7 bases. Looked up from germline, CDR1 is LNHDA and CDR2 is SQIVND (reference sequence). The CDR3 sequence is 15 residues long. The J segment lost 4 bases and the V segment lost 6 bases, leaving 9 bases of the junction unmatched.

The rearrangement joins TRBV5-1 to TRBJ2-1; 10 bases agree with TRBD1. Trimming at V came to 0 bases and at J to 7 bases, leaving 10 bases not matched to a gene. The CDR3 spans 17 residues. From germline, CDR1 is SGHRS and CDR2 YFSETQ. The CDR3 DNA reads TGCGCCAGCAGCTTGGCGCTACCGGGACAGGGGAATAATGAGCAGTTCTTC. It codes for CASSLALPGQGNNEQFF.

The chain is built from TRBV5-6 and TRBJ2-5; unclear D gene. The CDR3 runs to 12 residues. V lost 5 bases and J 4 bases, leaving 9 bases between the germline ends. Germline CDR1 is SGHDT and CDR2 is YYEEEE. The CDR3 protein is CASSRKRETQYF. CDR3 nucleotide sequence: TGTGCCAGCAGTAGGAAGCGAGAGACCCAGTACTTC.

The chain employs TRBV9 and TRBJ2-1; TRBD2 might be the D (6 bases). The germline CDR1 and CDR2 sequences are SGDLS and YYNGEE. Trimming removed 2 bases at V and 8 bases at J, with 14 bases between. This CDR3 has 14 amino acids. Here the CDR3 DNA reads TGTGCCAGCAGCGTGATTGACGGGAGCTATGAGCAGTTCTTC. Translated, it gives CASSVIDGSYEQFF.

The rearrangement links TRBV19 to TRBJ2-7; 9 positions agree with TRBD2. Germline trimming cut 2 bases from V and 3 bases from J; bases unmatched to any gene: 8. CDR1 and CDR2 from the germline V gene are LNHDA and SQIVND (reference sequence). The CDR3 covers 16 residues. Here the CDR3 DNA reads TGTGCCAGTAGTATACGTAGCGGGGGTGACGGCTACGAGCAGTACTTC. It encodes CASSIRSGGDGYEQYF. Drawing the rest from reference TRBV19 and TRBJ2-7, the complete variable domain is DGGITQSPKYLFRKEGQNVTLSCEQNLNHDAMYWYRQDPGQGLRLIYYSQIVNDFQKGDIAEGYSVSREKKESFPLTVTSAQKNPTAFYLCASSIRSGGDGYEQYFGPGTRLTVT.

The DNA of the CDR3 is TGTGCCAGCAGACAGCAGGGGTTACCGAACACCGGGGAGCTGTTTTTT. Protein product: CASRQQGLPNTGELFF. The V and J genes are TRBV11-2 and TRBJ2-2, with D maybe TRBD1 (6 bases). V was cut by 6 bases and J by 0 bases, with 14 bases left in between. The CDR3 covers 16 residues. The germline V gene encodes CDR1 SGHAT and CDR2 FQNNGV.

CDR3 in amino acids: CASSRMDSLPYEQYF. CDR3 DNA sequence: TGCGCCAGCAGCCGAATGGACAGCCTCCCCTACGAGCAGTACTTC. The chain recombines TRBV4-1 with TRBJ2-7; TRBD1 might be the D (6 bases). CDR1 is MGHRA, CDR2 YSYEKL, per germline. V shed 4 bases and J shed 2 bases, with 15 bases lying between them. This CDR3 is 15 amino acids long.

The rearrangement joins TRBV11-2 to TRBJ1-1; 10 bases line up with TRBD1. The CDR3 runs 13 residues. Losses at the gene ends were 6 bases for V and 6 bases for J; bases not matched to a gene: 4. Germline V CDR1 and CDR2: SGHAT, FQNNGV. Here the CDR3 DNA reads TGTGCCAGCAGTCGGGACAGGGGCGCTGAAGCTTTCTTT. This codes for CASSRDRGAEAFF.

This clone has a handful of counts. The chain links TRBV9 to TRBJ2-2; the D gene is possibly TRBD2 (6 bases). The germline V gene encodes CDR1 SGDLS and CDR2 YYNGEE. The germline V and J ends were trimmed by 3 bases and 6 bases, with 6 bases remaining between them. The CDR3 spans 12 residues. The CDR3 loop is CASSGEAGELFF. The CDR3 bases are TGTGCCAGCAGCGGGGAGGCCGGGGAGCTGTTTTTT.

The V and J genes are TRBV11-2 and TRBJ2-1, with 11 positions matching TRBD2. The germline CDR1 and CDR2 sequences are SGHAT and FQNNGV. V lost 11 bases and J lost 9; bases outside the gene matches: 6. This CDR3 comprises 12 residues. The CDR3 nucleotides read TGTGCCGTACTAGCGGGAGCCAGTGAGCAGTTCTTC. Amino acid sequence: CAVLAGASEQFF.

This clone showed up just a few times. The J gene is TRBJ1-2, the V gene TRBV19, with 9 nucleotides matching TRBD1. The V gene end was trimmed by 6 bases and the J gene end by 2 bases; junction bases not matched to a gene: 7. Germline assignment: CDR1 LNHDA and CDR2 SQIVND (reference sequence). The CDR3 runs 15 residues. This CDR3 is CASSQDRGRNYGYTF. The CDR3 DNA is TGTGCCAGTAGCCAGGACAGGGGAAGAAACTATGGCTACACCTTC.

The V call is TRBV10-2, the J call TRBJ2-7; perhaps TRBD1 as D (6 bases). The CDR3 length is 14 residues. Germline V gene lookup returns CDR1 WSHSY and CDR2 SAAADI. Trimming removed 7 bases from V and 4 bases from J, with 17 bases in between. CDR3 residues: CASNLQGIRYEQYF. The CDR3 coding sequence is TGCGCCAGCAACCTCCAGGGGATTCGGTACGAGCAGTACTTC.

This clone has more than one count but fewer than ten. This CDR3 is CASSSRQGGTEAFF. The CDR3 DNA is TGTGCCAGCAGCTCTAGACAGGGGGGGACTGAAGCTTTCTTT. The rearrangement links TRBV7-9 to TRBJ1-1; 9 bases match TRBD1. V shed 4 bases and J 5 bases; nucleotides not matched to a gene: 5. The CDR3 is made up of 14 amino acids. Germline CDR1 reads SEHNR; CDR2 reads FQNEAQ (reference sequence).